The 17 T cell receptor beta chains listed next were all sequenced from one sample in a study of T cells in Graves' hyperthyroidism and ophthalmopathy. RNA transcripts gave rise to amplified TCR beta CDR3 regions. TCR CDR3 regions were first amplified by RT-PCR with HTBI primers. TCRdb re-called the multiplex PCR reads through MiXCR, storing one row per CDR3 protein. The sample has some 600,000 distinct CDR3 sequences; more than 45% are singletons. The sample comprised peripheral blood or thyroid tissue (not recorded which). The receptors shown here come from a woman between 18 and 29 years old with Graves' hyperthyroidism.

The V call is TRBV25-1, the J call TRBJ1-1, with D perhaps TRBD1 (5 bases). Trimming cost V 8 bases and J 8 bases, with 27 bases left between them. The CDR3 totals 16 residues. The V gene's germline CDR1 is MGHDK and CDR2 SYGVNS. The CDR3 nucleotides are TGTGCCAGCGAACGATGGGGACTTCGGGACGAACTCGAAGCTTTCTTT. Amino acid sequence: CASERWGLRDELEAFF.

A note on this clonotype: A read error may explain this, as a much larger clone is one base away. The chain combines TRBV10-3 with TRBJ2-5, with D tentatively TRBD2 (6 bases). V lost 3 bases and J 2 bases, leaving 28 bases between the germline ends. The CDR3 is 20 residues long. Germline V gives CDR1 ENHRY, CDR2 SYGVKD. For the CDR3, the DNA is TGTGCCATCAGTGATCCAACGCGGGCCTGGGGGATAGCGGATCAAGAGACCCAGTACTTC. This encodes CAISDPTRAWGIADQETQYF.

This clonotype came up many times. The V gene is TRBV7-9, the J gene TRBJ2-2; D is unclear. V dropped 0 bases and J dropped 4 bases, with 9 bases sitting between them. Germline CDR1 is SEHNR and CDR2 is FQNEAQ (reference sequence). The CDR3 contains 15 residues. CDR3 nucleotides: TGTGCCAGCAGCTTAGCCGTGATGAGCACCGGGGAGCTGTTTTTT. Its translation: CASSLAVMSTGELFF. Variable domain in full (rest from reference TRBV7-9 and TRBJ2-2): DTGVSQNPRHKITKRGQNVTFRCDPISEHNRLYWYRQTLGQGPEFLTYFQNEAQLEKSRLLSDRFSAERPKGSFSTLEIQRTEQGDSAMYLCASSLAVMSTGELFFGEGSRLTVL.

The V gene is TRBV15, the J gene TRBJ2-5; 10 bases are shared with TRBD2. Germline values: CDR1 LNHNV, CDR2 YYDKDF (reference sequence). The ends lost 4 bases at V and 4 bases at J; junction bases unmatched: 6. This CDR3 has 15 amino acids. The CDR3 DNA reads TGTGCCACCAGCACCCGAGCGGGAGGGACAGAGACCCAGTACTTC. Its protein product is CATSTRAGGTETQYF.

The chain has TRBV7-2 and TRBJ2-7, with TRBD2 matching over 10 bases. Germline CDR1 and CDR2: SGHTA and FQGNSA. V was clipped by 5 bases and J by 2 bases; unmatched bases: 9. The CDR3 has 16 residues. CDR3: CASSPDPSGSPYEQYF. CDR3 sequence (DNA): TGTGCCAGCAGCCCAGACCCTAGCGGGAGTCCCTACGAGCAGTACTTC.

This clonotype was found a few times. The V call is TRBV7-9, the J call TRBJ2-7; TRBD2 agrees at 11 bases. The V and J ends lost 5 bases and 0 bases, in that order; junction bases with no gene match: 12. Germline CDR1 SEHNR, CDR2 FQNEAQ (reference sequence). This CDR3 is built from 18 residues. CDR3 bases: TGTGCCAGCAGCACCGGACTAGCGGGTGGGAGCGGCTCCTACGAGCAGTACTTC. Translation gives CASSTGLAGGSGSYEQYF.

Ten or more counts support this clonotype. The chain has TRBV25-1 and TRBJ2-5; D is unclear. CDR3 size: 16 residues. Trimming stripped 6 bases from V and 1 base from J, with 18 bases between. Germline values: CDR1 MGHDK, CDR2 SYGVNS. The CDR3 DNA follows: TGTGCCAGCAGCGACCCAGCGATGGACGGCCAAGAGACCCAGTACTTC. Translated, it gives CASSDPAMDGQETQYF.

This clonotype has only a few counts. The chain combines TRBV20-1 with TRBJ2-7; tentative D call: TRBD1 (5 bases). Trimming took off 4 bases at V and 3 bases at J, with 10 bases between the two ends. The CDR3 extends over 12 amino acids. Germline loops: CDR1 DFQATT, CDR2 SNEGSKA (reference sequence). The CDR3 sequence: CSATQQDYEQYF. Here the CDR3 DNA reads TGCAGTGCTACCCAACAGGACTACGAGCAGTACTTC.

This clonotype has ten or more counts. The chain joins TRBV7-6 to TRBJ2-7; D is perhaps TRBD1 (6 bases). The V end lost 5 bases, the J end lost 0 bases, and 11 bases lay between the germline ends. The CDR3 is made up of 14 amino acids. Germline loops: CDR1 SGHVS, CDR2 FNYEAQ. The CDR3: CASSPTGYSYEQYF. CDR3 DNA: TGTGCCAGCAGCCCCACAGGGTACTCCTACGAGCAGTACTTC.

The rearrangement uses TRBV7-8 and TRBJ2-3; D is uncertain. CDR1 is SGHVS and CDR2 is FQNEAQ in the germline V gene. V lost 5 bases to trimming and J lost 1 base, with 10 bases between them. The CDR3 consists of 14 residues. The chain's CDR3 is CASSRAVGTDTQYF. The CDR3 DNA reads TGTGCCAGCAGCCGGGCGGTTGGCACAGATACGCAGTATTTT.

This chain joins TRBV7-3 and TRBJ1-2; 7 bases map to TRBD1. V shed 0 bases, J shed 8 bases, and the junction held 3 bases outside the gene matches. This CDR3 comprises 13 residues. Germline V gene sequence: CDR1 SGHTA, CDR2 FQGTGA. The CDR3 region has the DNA TGTGCCAGCAGCTTAACAGGGGGCCGAGGCTACACCTTC. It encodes CASSLTGGRGYTF.

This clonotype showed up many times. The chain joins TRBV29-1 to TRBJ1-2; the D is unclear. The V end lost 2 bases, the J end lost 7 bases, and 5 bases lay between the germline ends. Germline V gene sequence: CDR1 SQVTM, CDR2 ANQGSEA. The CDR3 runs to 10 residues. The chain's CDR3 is CSVEHSGYTF. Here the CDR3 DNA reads TGCAGCGTTGAACATTCTGGCTACACCTTC.

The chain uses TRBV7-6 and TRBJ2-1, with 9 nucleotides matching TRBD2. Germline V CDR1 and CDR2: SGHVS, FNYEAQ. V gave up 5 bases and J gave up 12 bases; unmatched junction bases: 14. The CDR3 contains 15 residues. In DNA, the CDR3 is TGTGCCAGCAGCAAACCGGGACTAGCTAAGGTAGTGCAGTTCTTC. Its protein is CASSKPGLAKVVQFF.

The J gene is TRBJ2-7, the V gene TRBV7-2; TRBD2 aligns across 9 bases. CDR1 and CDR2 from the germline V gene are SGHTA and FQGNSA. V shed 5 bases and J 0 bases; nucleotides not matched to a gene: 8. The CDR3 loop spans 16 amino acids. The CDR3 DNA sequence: TGTGCCAGCAGCACCATAGCGGGAGCCCTCTCCTACGAGCAGTACTTC. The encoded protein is CASSTIAGALSYEQYF.

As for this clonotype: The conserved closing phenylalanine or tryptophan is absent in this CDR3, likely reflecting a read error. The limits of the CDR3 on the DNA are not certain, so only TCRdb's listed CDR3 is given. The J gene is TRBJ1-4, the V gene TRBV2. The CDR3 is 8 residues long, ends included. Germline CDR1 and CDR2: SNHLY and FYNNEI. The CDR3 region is CASSEALA.

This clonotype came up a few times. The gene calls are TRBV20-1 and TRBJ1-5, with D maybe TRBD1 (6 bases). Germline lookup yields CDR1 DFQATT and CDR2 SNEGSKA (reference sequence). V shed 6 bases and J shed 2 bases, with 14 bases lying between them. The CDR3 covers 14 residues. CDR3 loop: CSALMGQRNQPQHF. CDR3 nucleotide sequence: TGCAGTGCCCTGATGGGACAACGCAATCAGCCCCAGCATTTT.

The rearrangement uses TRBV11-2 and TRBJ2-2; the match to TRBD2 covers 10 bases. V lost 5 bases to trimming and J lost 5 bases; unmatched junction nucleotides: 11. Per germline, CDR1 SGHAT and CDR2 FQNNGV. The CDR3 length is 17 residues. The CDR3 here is CASSLLAGGTFTGELFF. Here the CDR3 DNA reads TGTGCCAGCAGCCTATTAGCGGGAGGAACGTTTACCGGGGAGCTGTTTTTT.